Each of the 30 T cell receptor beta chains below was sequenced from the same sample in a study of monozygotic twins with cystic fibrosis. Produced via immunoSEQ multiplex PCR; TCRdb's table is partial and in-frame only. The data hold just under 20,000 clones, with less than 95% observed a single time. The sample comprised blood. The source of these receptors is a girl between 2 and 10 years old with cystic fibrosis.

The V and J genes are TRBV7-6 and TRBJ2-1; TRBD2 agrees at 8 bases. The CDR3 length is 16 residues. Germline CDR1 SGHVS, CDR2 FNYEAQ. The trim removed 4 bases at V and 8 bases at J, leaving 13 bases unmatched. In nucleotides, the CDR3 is TGTGCCAGCAGCTCCGCCCCCCTGCGGGGGGCCGATGAGCAGTTCTTC. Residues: CASSSAPLRGADEQFF.

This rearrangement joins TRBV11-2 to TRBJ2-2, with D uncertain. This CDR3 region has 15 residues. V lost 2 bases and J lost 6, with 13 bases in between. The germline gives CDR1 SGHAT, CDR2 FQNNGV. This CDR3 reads CASSLSASGPGELFF. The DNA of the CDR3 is TGTGCCAGCAGCTTATCCGCGTCAGGTCCCGGGGAGCTGTTTTTT. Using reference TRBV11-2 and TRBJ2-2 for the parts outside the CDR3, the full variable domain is EAGVAQSPRYKIIEKRQSVAFWCNPISGHATLYWYQQILGQGPKLLIQFQNNGVVDDSQLPKDRFSAERLKGVDSTLKIQPAKLEDSAVYLCASSLSASGPGELFFGEGSRLTVL.

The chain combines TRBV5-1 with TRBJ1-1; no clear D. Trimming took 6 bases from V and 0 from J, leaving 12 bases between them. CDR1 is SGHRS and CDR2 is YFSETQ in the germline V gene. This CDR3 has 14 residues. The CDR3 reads CASTPGVLNTEAFF. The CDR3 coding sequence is TGCGCCAGCACCCCCGGGGTGCTGAACACTGAAGCTTTCTTT.

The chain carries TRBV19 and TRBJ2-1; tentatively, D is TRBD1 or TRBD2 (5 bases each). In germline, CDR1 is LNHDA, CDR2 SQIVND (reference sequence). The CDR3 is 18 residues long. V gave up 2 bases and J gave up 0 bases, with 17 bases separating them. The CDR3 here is CASSIRGARLSSYNEQFF. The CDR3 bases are TGTGCCAGTAGTATAAGGGGAGCTCGCCTTAGCTCCTACAATGAGCAGTTCTTC.

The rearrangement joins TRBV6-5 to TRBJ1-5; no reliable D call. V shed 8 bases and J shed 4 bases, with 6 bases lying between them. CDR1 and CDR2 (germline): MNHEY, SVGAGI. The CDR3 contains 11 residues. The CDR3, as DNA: TGTGCCAGCGCCCTAAATCAGCCCCAGCATTTT. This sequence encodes CASALNQPQHF.

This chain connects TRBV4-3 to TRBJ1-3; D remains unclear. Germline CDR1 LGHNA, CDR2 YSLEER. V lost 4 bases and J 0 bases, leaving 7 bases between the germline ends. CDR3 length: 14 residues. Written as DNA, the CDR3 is TGCGCCAGCAGCCCCGGGATCTCTGGAAACACCATATATTTT. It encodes CASSPGISGNTIYF.

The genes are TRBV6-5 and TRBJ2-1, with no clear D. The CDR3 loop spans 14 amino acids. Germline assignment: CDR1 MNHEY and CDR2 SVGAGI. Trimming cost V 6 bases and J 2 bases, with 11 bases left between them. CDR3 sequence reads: CASSDVGAYNEQFF. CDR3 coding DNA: TGTGCCAGCAGCGACGTTGGGGCCTACAATGAGCAGTTCTTC.

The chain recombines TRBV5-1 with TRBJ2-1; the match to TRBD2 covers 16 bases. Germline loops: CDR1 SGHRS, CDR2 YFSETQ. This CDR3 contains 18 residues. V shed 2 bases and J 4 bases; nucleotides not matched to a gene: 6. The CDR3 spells CASSLGTSGRVGYNEQFF. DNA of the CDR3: TGCGCCAGCAGCTTAGGGACTAGCGGGAGGGTCGGGTACAATGAGCAGTTCTTC.

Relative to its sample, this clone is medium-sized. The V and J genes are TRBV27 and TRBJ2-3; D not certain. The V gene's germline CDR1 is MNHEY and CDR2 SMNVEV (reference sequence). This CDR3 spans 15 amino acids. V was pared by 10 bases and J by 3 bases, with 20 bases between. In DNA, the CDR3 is TGTGCCACGCGTATAGATAACGCCGGAACAGATACGCAGTATTTT. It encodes CATRIDNAGTDTQYF.

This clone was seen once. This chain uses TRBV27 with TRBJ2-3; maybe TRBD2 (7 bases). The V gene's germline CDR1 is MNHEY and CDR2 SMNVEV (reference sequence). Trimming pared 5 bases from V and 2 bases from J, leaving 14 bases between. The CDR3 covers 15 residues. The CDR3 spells CASSRRGATTDTQYF. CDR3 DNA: TGTGCCAGCAGTAGACGGGGGGCCACCACAGATACGCAGTATTTT.

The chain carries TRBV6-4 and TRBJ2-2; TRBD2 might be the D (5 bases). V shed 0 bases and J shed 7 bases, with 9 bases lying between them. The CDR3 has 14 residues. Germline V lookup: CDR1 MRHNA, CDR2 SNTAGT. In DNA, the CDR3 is TGTGCCAGCAGTGACTCGTATGGAGGCGGGGAGCTGTTTTTT. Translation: CASSDSYGGGELFF.

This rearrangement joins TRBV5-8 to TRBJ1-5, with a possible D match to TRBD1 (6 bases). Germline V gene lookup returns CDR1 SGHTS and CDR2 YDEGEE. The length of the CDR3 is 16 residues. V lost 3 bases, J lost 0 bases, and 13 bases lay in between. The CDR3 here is CASSSGQHYSNQPQHF. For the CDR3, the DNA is TGTGCCAGCAGCTCAGGACAGCATTATAGCAATCAGCCCCAGCATTTT.

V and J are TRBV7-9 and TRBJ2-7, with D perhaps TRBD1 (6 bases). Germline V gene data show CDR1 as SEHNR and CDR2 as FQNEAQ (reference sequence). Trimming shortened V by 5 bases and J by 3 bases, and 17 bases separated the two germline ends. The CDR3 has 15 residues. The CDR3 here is CASSMTTGEVYEQYF. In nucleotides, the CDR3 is TGTGCCAGCAGCATGACGACAGGAGAGGTCTACGAGCAGTACTTC.

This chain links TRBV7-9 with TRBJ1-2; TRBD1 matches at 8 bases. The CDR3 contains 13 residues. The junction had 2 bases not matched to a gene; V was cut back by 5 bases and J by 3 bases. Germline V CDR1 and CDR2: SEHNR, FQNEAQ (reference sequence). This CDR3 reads CASSPGGDYGYTF. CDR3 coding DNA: TGTGCCAGCAGCCCAGGGGGCGACTATGGCTACACCTTC.

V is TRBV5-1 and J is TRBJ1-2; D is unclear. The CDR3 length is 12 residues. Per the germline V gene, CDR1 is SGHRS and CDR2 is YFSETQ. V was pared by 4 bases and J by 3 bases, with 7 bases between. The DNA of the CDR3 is TGCGCCAGCAGCCTGGACTACTATGGCTACACCTTC. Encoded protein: CASSLDYYGYTF.

The DNA for the CDR3 is TGTGCCAGCAGTTCCATGTCCCGGGACTTTAATGAAAAACTGTTTTTT. Translation: CASSSMSRDFNEKLFF. The chain employs TRBV28 and TRBJ1-4; possibly TRBD1 for D (5 bases). The CDR3 extends over 16 amino acids. The V end was cut by 4 bases, the J end by 4 bases, with 16 bases between. The V gene's germline CDR1 is MDHEN and CDR2 SYDVKM.

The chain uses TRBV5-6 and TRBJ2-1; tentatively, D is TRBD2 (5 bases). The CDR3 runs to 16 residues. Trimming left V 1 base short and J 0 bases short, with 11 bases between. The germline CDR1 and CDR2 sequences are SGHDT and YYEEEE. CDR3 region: CASSLMVGDSYNEQFF. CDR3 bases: TGTGCCAGCAGCTTGATGGTGGGAGACTCCTACAATGAGCAGTTCTTC.

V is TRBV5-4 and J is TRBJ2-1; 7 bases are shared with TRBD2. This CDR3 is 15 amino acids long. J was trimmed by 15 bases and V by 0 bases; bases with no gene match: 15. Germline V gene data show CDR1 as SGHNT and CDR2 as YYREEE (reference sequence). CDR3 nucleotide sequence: TGTGCCAGCAGCTTGGCCGGGACTACCCGTAGCGTTCGGTTCTTC. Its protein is CASSLAGTTRSVRFF. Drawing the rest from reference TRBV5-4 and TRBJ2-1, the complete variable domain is ETGVTQSPTHLIKTRGQQVTLRCSSQSGHNTVSWYQQALGQGPQFIFQYYREEENGRGNFPPRFSGLQFPNYSSELNVNALELDDSALYLCASSLAGTTRSVRFFGPGTRLTVL.

DNA of the CDR3: TGTGCCATCAGTGCGGTAGCGGGTAACAATGAGCAGTTCTTC. Amino acid sequence: CAISAVAGNNEQFF. V and J are TRBV10-3 and TRBJ2-1, with 7 bases aligning to TRBD2. Losses at the gene ends were 4 bases for V and 5 bases for J; bases not matched to a gene: 5. This CDR3 spans 14 amino acids. Germline V lookup: CDR1 ENHRY, CDR2 SYGVKD.

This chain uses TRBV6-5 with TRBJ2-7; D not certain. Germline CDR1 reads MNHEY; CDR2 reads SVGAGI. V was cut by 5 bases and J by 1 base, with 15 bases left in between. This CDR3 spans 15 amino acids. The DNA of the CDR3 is TGTGCCAGCAGTAGGAGCCTGGACCGATCCTACGAGCAGTACTTC. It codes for CASSRSLDRSYEQYF.

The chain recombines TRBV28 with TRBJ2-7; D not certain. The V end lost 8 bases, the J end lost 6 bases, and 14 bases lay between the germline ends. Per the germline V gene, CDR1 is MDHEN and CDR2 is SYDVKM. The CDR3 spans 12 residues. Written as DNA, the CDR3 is TGTGCCAGCCGATCGCGCAAGTCCGAGCAGTACTTC. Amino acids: CASRSRKSEQYF.

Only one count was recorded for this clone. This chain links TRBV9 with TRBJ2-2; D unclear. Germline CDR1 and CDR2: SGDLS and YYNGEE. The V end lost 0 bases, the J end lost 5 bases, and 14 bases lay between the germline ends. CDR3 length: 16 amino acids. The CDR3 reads CASSVGLEWWTGELFF. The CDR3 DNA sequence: TGTGCCAGCAGCGTAGGCCTAGAATGGTGGACCGGGGAGCTGTTTTTT. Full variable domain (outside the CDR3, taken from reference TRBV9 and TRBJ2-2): DSGVTQTPKHLITATGQRVTLRCSPRSGDLSVYWYQQSLDQGLQFLIQYYNGEERAKGNILERFSAQQFPDLHSELNLSSLELGDSALYFCASSVGLEWWTGELFFGEGSRLTVL.

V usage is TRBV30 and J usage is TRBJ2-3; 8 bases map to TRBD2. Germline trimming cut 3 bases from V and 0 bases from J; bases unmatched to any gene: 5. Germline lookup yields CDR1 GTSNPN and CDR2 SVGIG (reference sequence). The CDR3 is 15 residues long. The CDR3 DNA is TGTGCCTGGAGGCCGGGACTAGGTAGCACAGATACGCAGTATTTT. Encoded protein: CAWRPGLGSTDTQYF.

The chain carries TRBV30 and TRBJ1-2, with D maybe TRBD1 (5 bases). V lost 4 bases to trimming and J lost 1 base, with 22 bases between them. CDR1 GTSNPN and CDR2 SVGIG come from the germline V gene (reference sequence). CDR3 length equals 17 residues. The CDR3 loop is CAWNLGRTVRINYGYTF. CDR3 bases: TGTGCCTGGAACCTGGGACGGACCGTCCGAATTAACTATGGCTACACCTTC.

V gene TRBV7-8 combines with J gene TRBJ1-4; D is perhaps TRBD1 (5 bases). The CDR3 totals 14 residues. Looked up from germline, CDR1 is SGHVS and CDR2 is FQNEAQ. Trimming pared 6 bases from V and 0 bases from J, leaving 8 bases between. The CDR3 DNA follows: TGTGCCAGCAGTGAGGACACAACTAATGAAAAACTGTTTTTT. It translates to CASSEDTTNEKLFF.

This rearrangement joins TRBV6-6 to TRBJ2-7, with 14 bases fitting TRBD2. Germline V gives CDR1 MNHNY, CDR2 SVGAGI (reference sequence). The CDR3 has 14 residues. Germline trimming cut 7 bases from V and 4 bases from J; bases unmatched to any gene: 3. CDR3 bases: TGTGCCAGCACAGGACTAGCGGGGGGATACGAGCAGTACTTC. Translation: CASTGLAGGYEQYF.

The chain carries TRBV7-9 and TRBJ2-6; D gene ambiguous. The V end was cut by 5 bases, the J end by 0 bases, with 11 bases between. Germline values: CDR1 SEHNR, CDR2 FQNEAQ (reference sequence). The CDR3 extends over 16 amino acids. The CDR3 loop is CASSQAGYSGANVLTF. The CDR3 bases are TGTGCCAGCAGCCAGGCAGGCTACTCTGGGGCCAACGTCCTGACTTTC.

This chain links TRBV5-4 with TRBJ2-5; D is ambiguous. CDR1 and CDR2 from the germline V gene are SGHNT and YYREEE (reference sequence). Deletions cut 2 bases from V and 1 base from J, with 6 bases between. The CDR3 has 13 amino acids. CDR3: CASSLDFQETQYF. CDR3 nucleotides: TGTGCCAGCAGCTTAGACTTCCAAGAGACCCAGTACTTC.

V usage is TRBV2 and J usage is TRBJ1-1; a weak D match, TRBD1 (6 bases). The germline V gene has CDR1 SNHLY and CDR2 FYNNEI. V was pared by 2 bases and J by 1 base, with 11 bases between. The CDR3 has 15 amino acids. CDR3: CASSENEGGNTEAFF. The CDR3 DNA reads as TGTGCCAGCAGTGAAAATGAGGGGGGGAACACTGAAGCTTTCTTT.

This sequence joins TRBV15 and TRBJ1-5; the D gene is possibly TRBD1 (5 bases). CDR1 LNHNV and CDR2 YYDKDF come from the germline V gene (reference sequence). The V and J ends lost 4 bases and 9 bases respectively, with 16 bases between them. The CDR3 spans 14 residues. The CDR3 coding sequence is TGTGCCACCAGCAAGGTTACATCGGGGGGGCCCCAGCATTTT. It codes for CATSKVTSGGPQHF.